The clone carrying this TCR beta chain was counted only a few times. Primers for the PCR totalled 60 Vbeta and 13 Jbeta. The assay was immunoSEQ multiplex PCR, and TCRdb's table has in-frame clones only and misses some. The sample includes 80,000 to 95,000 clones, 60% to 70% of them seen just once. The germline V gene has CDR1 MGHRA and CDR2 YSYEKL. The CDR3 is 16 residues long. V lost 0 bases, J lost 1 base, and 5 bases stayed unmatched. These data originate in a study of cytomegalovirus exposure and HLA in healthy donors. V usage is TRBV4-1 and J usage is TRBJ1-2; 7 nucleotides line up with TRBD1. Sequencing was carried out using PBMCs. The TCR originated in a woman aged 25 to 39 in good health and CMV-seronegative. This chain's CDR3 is CASSQDAGGNNYGYTF. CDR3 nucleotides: TGCGCCAGCAGCCAAGATGCAGGGGGGAATAACTATGGCTACACCTTC.